These 30 T cell receptor beta chains came from one sample sequenced in a study of cytomegalovirus exposure and HLA in healthy donors. The PCR had 60 Vbeta and 13 Jbeta primers. Produced via immunoSEQ multiplex PCR; TCRdb's table is partial and in-frame only. This table has fewer than 80,000 clones, over 60% appearing once. Source material: PBMCs. Every receptor here comes from a woman aged 30 to 39 in good health and CMV-seronegative.

V usage is TRBV7-2 and J usage is TRBJ2-5, with D possibly being TRBD2 (5 bases). The germline CDR1 and CDR2 sequences are SGHTA and FQGNSA. V lost 1 base to trimming and J lost 5 bases, with 17 bases between them. This CDR3 region has 16 residues. CDR3 loop: CASSLGVGRSGETQYF. CDR3 in DNA: TGTGCCAGCAGCTTAGGCGTCGGCAGGTCGGGGGAGACCCAGTACTTC.

CDR3 region: CASSGDRVHEQYF. Written as DNA, the CDR3 is TGTGCCAGCAGCGGTGACAGGGTCCACGAGCAGTACTTC. The gene calls are TRBV5-4 and TRBJ2-7, with 7 bases aligning to TRBD1. V lost 4 bases to trimming and J lost 5 bases; unmatched junction nucleotides: 6. Germline loops: CDR1 SGHNT, CDR2 YYREEE (reference sequence). This CDR3 has 13 amino acids.

The chain couples TRBV5-6 to TRBJ2-1, with 11 bases lining up with TRBD2. V shed 0 bases, J shed 2 bases, and the junction held 4 bases outside the gene matches. CDR1 and CDR2 from the germline V gene are SGHDT and YYEEEE. This CDR3 is built from 17 residues. This chain's CDR3 is CASSLDIAGGAYNEQFF. In DNA, the CDR3 is TGTGCCAGCAGCTTGGATATAGCGGGGGGGGCCTACAATGAGCAGTTCTTC.

The chain couples TRBV7-2 to TRBJ2-3; TRBD2 matches 9 bases. Germline CDR1 SGHTA, CDR2 FQGNSA. The CDR3 extends over 15 amino acids. V gave up 6 bases and J gave up 1 base; unmatched junction bases: 5. Here the CDR3 DNA reads TGTGCCAGCAGGCCCCGACTAGCGGGCACAGATACGCAGTATTTT. Its protein is CASRPRLAGTDTQYF.

This sequence joins TRBV27 and TRBJ2-5, with D perhaps TRBD1 (6 bases). Trimming pared 2 bases from V and 4 bases from J, leaving 8 bases between. Germline-derived CDR1 and CDR2 are MNHEY and SMNVEV (reference sequence). The CDR3 is 13 amino acids. CDR3 DNA: TGTGCCAGCAGTTTAGGACAGAGAGAGACCCAGTACTTC. Its translation: CASSLGQRETQYF.

The chain uses TRBV5-1 and TRBJ1-6, with 10 bases identical to TRBD1. The germline V gene has CDR1 SGHRS and CDR2 YFSETQ. Germline trimming cut 3 bases from V and 2 bases from J; bases unmatched to any gene: 2. CDR3 length: 16 residues. DNA for the CDR3: TGCGCCAGCAGCTCCGGACAGGGGGCCTATAATTCACCCCTCCACTTT. Translated, it gives CASSSGQGAYNSPLHF. Filled out from reference TRBV5-1 and TRBJ1-6, the complete variable domain reads KAGVTQTPRYLIKTRGQQVTLSCSPISGHRSVSWYQQTPGQGLQFLFEYFSETQRNKGNFPGRFSGRQFSNSRSEMNVSTLELGDSALYLCASSSGQGAYNSPLHFGNGTRLTVT.

This chain links TRBV19 with TRBJ1-2; D is unresolved. The CDR3 has 14 residues. Germline V gene lookup returns CDR1 LNHDA and CDR2 SQIVND (reference sequence). CDR3 sequence (DNA): TGTGTTTTTTGCAAGCAGAAGGCGGCATACGACTACACCTTC. It yields the protein CVFCKQKAAYDYTF.

V usage is TRBV4-3 and J usage is TRBJ2-2; D possibly corresponds to TRBD2 (6 bases). Germline CDR1 LGHNA, CDR2 YSLEER. Trimming removed 0 bases at V and 5 bases at J, with 7 bases between. The CDR3 is 14 amino acids. CDR3: CASSQDGGTGELFF. As DNA, the CDR3 is TGCGCCAGCAGCCAAGATGGAGGGACCGGGGAGCTGTTTTTT.

In its sample, this clone was seen a few times. The J gene is TRBJ2-3, the V gene TRBV11-2, with TRBD2 matching 8 bases. Germline values: CDR1 SGHAT, CDR2 FQNNGV. The length of the CDR3 is 17 residues. Trimming removed 1 base from V and 2 bases from J; junction bases left unmatched: 8. The CDR3 sequence: CASSLVVSGAITDTQYF. CDR3 sequence (DNA): TGTGCCAGCAGCTTAGTGGTTAGCGGGGCCATCACAGATACGCAGTATTTT.

The genes are TRBV30 and TRBJ1-1; D ambiguous. V was clipped by 4 bases and J by 1 base, with 7 bases between them. Germline V gene data show CDR1 as GTSNPN and CDR2 as SVGIG (reference sequence). This CDR3 contains 12 residues. CDR3 protein: CAWMSGNTEAFF. CDR3 coding DNA: TGTGCCTGGATGTCAGGGAACACTGAAGCTTTCTTT.

The rearrangement links TRBV19 to TRBJ2-2, with TRBD1 as a possible D gene (6 bases). There are 16 residues in the CDR3. V was pared by 11 bases and J by 5 bases, with 24 bases between. Germline-derived CDR1 and CDR2 are LNHDA and SQIVND (reference sequence). As DNA, the CDR3 is TGTGCCCAAACCACTCCCGCAGGGGTAAGGACCGGGGAGCTGTTTTTT. Translated: CAQTTPAGVRTGELFF.

The V gene is TRBV6-4, the J gene TRBJ2-1; D is ambiguous. The CDR3 length is 14 residues. Germline CDR1 and CDR2: MRHNA and SNTAGT. Trimming removed 6 bases at V and 8 bases at J, with 17 bases between. The CDR3 nucleotides are TGTGCCAGCAGCGTGGAGCGAGGATGGGATGAGCAGTTCTTC. It yields the protein CASSVERGWDEQFF.

This clone was detected only once. This rearrangement joins TRBV5-1 to TRBJ2-5; 14 positions agree with TRBD2. The DNA end is more similar to TRBJ2-7, so the J call may be wrong. Germline lookup yields CDR1 SGHRS and CDR2 YFSETQ. CDR3 length: 15 amino acids. The CDR3 is CASSTGTSGSYEQYF. The DNA for the CDR3 is TGCGCCAGCAGCACCGGGACTAGCGGGAGCTACGAGCAGTACTTC.

The V gene is TRBV6-5, the J gene TRBJ2-3; 8 nucleotides line up with TRBD2. The V and J ends lost 2 bases and 2 bases, in that order; junction bases with no gene match: 3. Per germline, CDR1 MNHEY and CDR2 SVGAGI. CDR3 length: 15 residues. The DNA for the CDR3 is TGTGCCAGCAGTTACGGGCGGGGGGCCACAGATACGCAGTATTTT. Translating it yields CASSYGRGATDTQYF.

The genes are TRBV20-1 and TRBJ1-1; D not resolved. V was shortened by 4 bases and J by 8 bases, with 8 bases between the two germline ends. CDR1 is DFQATT and CDR2 is SNEGSKA in the germline V gene (reference sequence). The CDR3 is 10 residues long. The CDR3 DNA sequence: TGCAGTGCTACGTCCAGGGAAGCTTTCTTT. This encodes CSATSREAFF.

This chain uses TRBV5-1 with TRBJ1-2; 10 bases are a match to TRBD1. J lost 7 bases, V lost 4 bases, and 10 bases had no gene match. In germline, CDR1 is SGHRS, CDR2 YFSETQ. The CDR3 extends over 15 amino acids. The CDR3 reads CASSNGQGVTVGYTF. The DNA of the CDR3 is TGCGCCAGCAGCAACGGACAGGGGGTTACCGTTGGCTACACCTTC.

The chain employs TRBV11-2 and TRBJ2-2; 10 bases are a match to TRBD2. V was clipped by 5 bases and J by 1 base; unmatched bases: 4. This CDR3 comprises 16 residues. The germline V gene encodes CDR1 SGHAT and CDR2 FQNNGV. CDR3 sequence: CASSPRLAGNTGELFF. The CDR3 DNA reads TGTGCCAGCAGCCCTCGACTAGCGGGGAACACCGGGGAGCTGTTTTTT.

This clone was recorded only once. The CDR3 DNA reads as TGTGCCACCAGCCCCCGAGGGGGGACAGGGATTGAAAAACTGTTTTTT. Protein product: CATSPRGGTGIEKLFF. The rearrangement uses TRBV15 and TRBJ1-4, with 9 bases fitting TRBD1. The CDR3 consists of 16 residues. Trimming at V came to 5 bases and at J to 7 bases, leaving 11 bases not matched to a gene. The germline V gene has CDR1 LNHNV and CDR2 YYDKDF (reference sequence).

This chain links TRBV6-5 with TRBJ2-3; 9 bases are a match to TRBD1. Looked up from germline, CDR1 is MNHEY and CDR2 is SVGAGI. The J segment lost 4 bases and the V segment lost 6 bases, leaving 8 bases of the junction unmatched. CDR3 length equals 15 residues. Written as DNA, the CDR3 is TGTGCCAGCAGATACCGGGACAGGGCGGCAGATACGCAGTATTTT. Translation gives CASRYRDRAADTQYF.

This clone appeared a single time. The chain has TRBV19 and TRBJ2-2; 10 bases are a match to TRBD2. This CDR3 is built from 16 residues. Trimming at V came to 5 bases and at J to 3 bases, leaving 6 bases not matched to a gene. CDR1 and CDR2 from the germline V gene are LNHDA and SQIVND (reference sequence). The CDR3 spells CASSWTSGDYTGELFF. The CDR3 nucleotides read TGTGCCAGTAGTTGGACTAGCGGAGACTACACCGGGGAGCTGTTTTTT.

As for this clone: Other DNA sequences from this sample encode an identical CDR3 as well. The CDR3 sequence: CASSFLAGALSTDTQYF. The CDR3 coding sequence is TGTGCCAGCAGCTTTCTAGCGGGGGCCCTTAGCACAGATACGCAGTATTTT. The chain has TRBV7-8 and TRBJ2-3; 10 bases match TRBD2. Germline lookup yields CDR1 SGHVS and CDR2 FQNEAQ. V shed 3 bases, J shed 0 bases, and the junction held 6 bases outside the gene matches. The CDR3 is made up of 17 amino acids.

The V gene is TRBV5-5, the J gene TRBJ2-1, with 7 bases identical to TRBD1. V trimming: 4 bases; J trimming: 6 bases; junction bases outside the gene matches: 10. There are 15 residues in the CDR3. In germline, CDR1 is SGHKS, CDR2 YYEKEE (reference sequence). CDR3 in DNA: TGTGCCAGCAGCCCACTCGACAGGGTGGGCAATGAGCAGTTCTTC. Its protein is CASSPLDRVGNEQFF.

J is TRBJ1-3 and V is TRBV9, with TRBD1 identical over 8 bases. Per germline, CDR1 SGDLS and CDR2 YYNGEE. The CDR3 runs to 16 residues. V was pared by 4 bases and J by 4 bases, with 10 bases of the junction left unmatched. CDR3 sequence (DNA): TGTGCCAGCAGCCCTGGAGGACAGGGTGACGGAAACACCATATATTTT. It translates to CASSPGGQGDGNTIYF.

The V gene is TRBV7-4, the J gene TRBJ2-2; TRBD2 matches 7 bases. V trimming: 5 bases; J trimming: 4 bases; junction bases outside the gene matches: 13. This CDR3 is built from 17 residues. Per germline, CDR1 SGHVT and CDR2 SQSDAQ. This chain's CDR3 is CASSPGRAAWPTGELFF. CDR3 in DNA: TGTGCCAGCAGCCCGGGGAGGGCGGCTTGGCCCACCGGGGAGCTGTTTTTT. Based on the CDR3 plus reference TRBV7-4 and TRBJ2-2, the full variable domain is GAGVSQSPRYKVAKRGRDVALRCDSISGHVTLYWYRQTLGQGSEVLTYSQSDAQRDKSGRPSGRFSAERPERSVSTLKIQRTEQGDSAVYLCASSPGRAAWPTGELFFGEGSRLTVL.

CDR3 nucleotide sequence: TGTGCCAGCAGCTCGACTAGCGTGACCGGGGAGCTGTTTTTT. Its translation: CASSSTSVTGELFF. This chain links TRBV7-2 with TRBJ2-2, with 8 positions matching TRBD2. Trimming cost V 4 bases and J 5 bases; bases outside gene matches: 3. Germline V gives CDR1 SGHTA, CDR2 FQGNSA. The CDR3 extends over 14 amino acids.

The chain has TRBV7-2 and TRBJ2-1; TRBD2 agrees at 11 bases. The V gene's germline CDR1 is SGHTA and CDR2 FQGNSA. This CDR3 region has 14 residues. V was pared by 6 bases and J by 8 bases, with 6 bases of the junction left unmatched. Written as DNA, the CDR3 is TGTGCCAGCAGGCTAGCGGGAGGTCTTGATGAGCAGTTCTTC. It specifies CASRLAGGLDEQFF.

The CDR3 nucleotides are TGTGCCAGCAGTCCCCACCGGCGGGAGTGGTCCTACGAGCAGTACTTC. Translating gives CASSPHRREWSYEQYF. The chain combines TRBV28 with TRBJ2-7; 7 positions agree with TRBD2. The CDR3 runs to 16 residues. V lost 5 bases and J lost 1; bases outside the gene matches: 11. Germline assignment: CDR1 MDHEN and CDR2 SYDVKM.

This chain joins TRBV5-8 and TRBJ1-1; the D gene is possibly TRBD1 (5 bases). The CDR3 is made up of 19 amino acids. The V gene's germline CDR1 is SGHTS and CDR2 YDEGEE. V dropped 9 bases and J dropped 0 bases, with 30 bases sitting between them. The CDR3 loop reads CATQVTGRGDLQLNTEAFF. The CDR3 coding sequence is TGTGCCACCCAAGTCACGGGACGGGGGGACCTACAGCTGAACACTGAAGCTTTCTTT.

Details on this clone: The junction shows a germline mismatch at one end, possibly a read error. V gene TRBV7-9 combines with J gene TRBJ2-7, with D perhaps TRBD1 (6 bases). The CDR3 is 15 amino acids. The V gene's germline CDR1 is SEHNR and CDR2 FQNEAQ (reference sequence). In DNA form, the CDR3 reads TGTTCCAGCAGCTTAATCGTCGGACAGATATACGAGCAGTACTTC. Translating gives CSSSLIVGQIYEQYF.

The chain uses TRBV6-4 and TRBJ2-7, with 7 bases matching TRBD1. Germline-derived CDR1 and CDR2 are MRHNA and SNTAGT. The CDR3 totals 16 residues. Trimming cost V 0 bases and J 5 bases; bases outside gene matches: 10. CDR3 sequence reads: CASSDSVRQGGDEQYV. Written as DNA, the CDR3 is TGTGCCAGCAGTGACTCCGTCCGACAGGGTGGGGACGAGCAGTACGTC.